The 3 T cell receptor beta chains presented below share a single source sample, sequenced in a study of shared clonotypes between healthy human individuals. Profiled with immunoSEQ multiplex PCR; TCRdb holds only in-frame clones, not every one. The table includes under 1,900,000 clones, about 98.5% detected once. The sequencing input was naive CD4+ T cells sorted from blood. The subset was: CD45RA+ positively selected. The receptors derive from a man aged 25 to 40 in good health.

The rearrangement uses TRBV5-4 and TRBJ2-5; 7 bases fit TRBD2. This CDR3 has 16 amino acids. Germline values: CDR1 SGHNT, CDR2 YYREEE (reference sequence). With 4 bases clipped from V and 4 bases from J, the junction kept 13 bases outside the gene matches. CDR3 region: CASSPAGRAFTETQYF. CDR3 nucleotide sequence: TGTGCCAGCAGCCCAGCTGGGAGGGCTTTCACAGAGACCCAGTACTTC. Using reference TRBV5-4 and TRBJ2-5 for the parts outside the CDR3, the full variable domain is ETGVTQSPTHLIKTRGQQVTLRCSSQSGHNTVSWYQQALGQGPQFIFQYYREEENGRGNFPPRFSGLQFPNYSSELNVNALELDDSALYLCASSPAGRAFTETQYFGPGTRLLVL.

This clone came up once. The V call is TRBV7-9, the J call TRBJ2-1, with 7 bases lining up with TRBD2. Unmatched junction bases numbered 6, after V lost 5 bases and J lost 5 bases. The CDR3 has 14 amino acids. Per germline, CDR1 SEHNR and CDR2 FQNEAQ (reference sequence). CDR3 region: CASSAGLSNNEQFF. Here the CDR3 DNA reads TGTGCCAGCAGCGCGGGACTAAGCAACAATGAGCAGTTCTTC.

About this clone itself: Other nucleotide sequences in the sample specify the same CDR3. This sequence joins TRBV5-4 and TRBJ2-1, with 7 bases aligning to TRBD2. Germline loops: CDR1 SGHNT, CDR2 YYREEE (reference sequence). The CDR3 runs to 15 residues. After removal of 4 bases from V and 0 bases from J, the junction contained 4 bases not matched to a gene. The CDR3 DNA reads TGTGCCAGCAGCCTGGGAGGGACCTCCTACAATGAGCAGTTCTTC. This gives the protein CASSLGGTSYNEQFF.